Below are 8 T cell receptor beta chains sequenced from a single sample in a study of CXCR3-negative and CXCR3-positive naive CD8 T cells. Whole-study findings and limits: For CXCR3-positive naive cells, TRB CDR3s were more hydrophobic than those of CXCR3-negative naive cells.

All TRB cDNA libraries came from 5' RACE performed with UMI labels. TCRdb reprocessed the 5' RACE reads and keeps a single row for each CDR3 protein, giving no DNA. In total, the table holds roughly 3,000 distinct CDR3 sequences. Their cognate antigens are unknown. Sequenced material: naive CXCR3+ CD8+ T cells from blood. The sample's subset: CD45RO-CCR7+CD27+CD95- naive CD8+ T cells expressing CXCR3 (TNR3+). These receptor sequences come from a human donor in good health. Some clones in this sample may be carry-over from other donors' samples.

According to its frequency, this clonotype is medium-sized. The chain has TRBV3-1 and TRBJ2-2. The CDR3 has 15 residues. Per germline, CDR1 LGHDT and CDR2 YNNKEL (reference sequence). The CDR3 loop is CASSLLGTNTGELFF.

Judged by frequency, this clonotype is medium-sized. The chain is built from TRBV20-1 and TRBJ2-3; TCRdb's D call of TRBD1 is untestable without DNA. Looked up from germline, CDR1 is DFQATT and CDR2 is SNEGSKA (reference sequence). There are 17 residues in the CDR3. The CDR3 protein is CSARDLTGAVNTDTQYF.

The chain has TRBV15 and TRBJ2-3; the D gene TCRdb calls, TRBD2, cannot be checked with no DNA. This CDR3 is 14 amino acids long. CDR1 is LNHNV and CDR2 is YYDKDF in the germline V gene (reference sequence). This chain's CDR3 is CATRDGRLSDTQYF.

This clonotype is called medium-sized (0.01 to 0.1%) based on its frequency. The chain joins TRBV5-1 to TRBJ2-6; TCRdb designates TRBD2, a call that cannot be tested without DNA. Per the germline V gene, CDR1 is SGHRS and CDR2 is YFSETQ. The CDR3 length is 16 residues. The CDR3 is CASKRDGNSGANVLTF. Complete variable domain (other parts from reference TRBV5-1 and TRBJ2-6): KAGVTQTPRYLIKTRGQQVTLSCSPISGHRSVSWYQQTPGQGLQFLFEYFSETQRNKGNFPGRFSGRQFSNSRSEMNVSTLELGDSALYLCASKRDGNSGANVLTFGAGSRLTVL.

This clonotype shows up as medium-sized (0.01 to 0.1%) by frequency. CDR3 region: CASGLVGSLNTEAFF. The chain links TRBV12-5 to TRBJ1-1. The CDR3 has 15 residues. Germline V gene lookup returns CDR1 LGHNT and CDR2 FRNRAP.

The genes are TRBV20-1 and TRBJ2-1; the TRBD2 assignment by TCRdb is unverifiable without DNA. CDR1 is DFQATT and CDR2 is SNEGSKA in the germline V gene (reference sequence). The CDR3 is 17 amino acids. The CDR3 here is CSARDLWREAVYNEQFF.

This chain joins TRBV19 and TRBJ1-1; TCRdb gives TRBD1 as the D gene, but with no DNA this cannot be confirmed. This CDR3 comprises 12 residues. CDR1 LNHDA and CDR2 SQIVND come from the germline V gene (reference sequence). The CDR3 spells CASRTGNTEAFF.

This CDR3 reads CASMNPSGQGICEQYF. This chain uses TRBV2 with TRBJ2-7; as DNA is missing, the TRBD1 call by TCRdb cannot be tested. There are 16 residues in the CDR3. Germline lookup yields CDR1 SNHLY and CDR2 FYNNEI. Looking up the rest from reference TRBV2 and TRBJ2-7 gives the full variable domain: EPEVTQTPSHQVTQMGQEVILRCVPISNHLYFYWYRQILGQKVEFLVSFYNNEISEKSEIFDDQFSVERPDGSNFTLKIRSTKLEDSAMYFCASMNPSGQGICEQYFGPGTRLTVT.